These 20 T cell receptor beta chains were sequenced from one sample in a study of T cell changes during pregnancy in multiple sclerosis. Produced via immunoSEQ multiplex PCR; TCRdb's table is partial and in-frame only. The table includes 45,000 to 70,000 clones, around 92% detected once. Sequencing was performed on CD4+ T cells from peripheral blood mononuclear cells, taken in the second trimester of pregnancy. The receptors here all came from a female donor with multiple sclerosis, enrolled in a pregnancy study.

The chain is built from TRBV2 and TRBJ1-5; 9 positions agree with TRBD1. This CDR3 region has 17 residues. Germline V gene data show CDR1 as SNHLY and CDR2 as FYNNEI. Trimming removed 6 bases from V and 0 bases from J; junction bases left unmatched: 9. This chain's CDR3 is CASRGGTGTYSNQPQHF. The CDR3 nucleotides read TGTGCCAGCAGGGGAGGGACAGGGACATATAGCAATCAGCCCCAGCATTTT. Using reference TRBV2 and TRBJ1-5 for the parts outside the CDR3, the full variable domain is EPEVTQTPSHQVTQMGQEVILRCVPISNHLYFYWYRQILGQKVEFLVSFYNNEISEKSEIFDDQFSVERPDGSNFTLKIRSTKLEDSAMYFCASRGGTGTYSNQPQHFGDGTRLSIL.

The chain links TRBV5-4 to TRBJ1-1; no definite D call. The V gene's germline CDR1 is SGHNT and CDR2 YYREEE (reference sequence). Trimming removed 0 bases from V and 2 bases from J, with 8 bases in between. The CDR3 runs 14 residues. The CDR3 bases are TGTGCCAGCAGCTTGGAGCCTTCAAACACTGAAGCTTTCTTT. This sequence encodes CASSLEPSNTEAFF.

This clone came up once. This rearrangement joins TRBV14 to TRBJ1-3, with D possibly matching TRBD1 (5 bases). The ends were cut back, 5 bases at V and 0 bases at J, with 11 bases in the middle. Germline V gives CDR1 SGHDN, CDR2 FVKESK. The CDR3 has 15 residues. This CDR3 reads CASSRQPSSGNTIYF. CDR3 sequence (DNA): TGTGCCAGCAGCAGACAGCCAAGCTCTGGAAACACCATATATTTT.

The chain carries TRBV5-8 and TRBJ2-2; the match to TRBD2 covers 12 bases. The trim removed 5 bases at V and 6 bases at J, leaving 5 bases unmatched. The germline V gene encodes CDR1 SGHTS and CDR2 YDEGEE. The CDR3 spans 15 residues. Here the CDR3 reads CASRPSGRAAGELFF. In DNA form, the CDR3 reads TGTGCCAGCAGGCCTAGCGGGAGGGCTGCCGGGGAGCTGTTTTTT.

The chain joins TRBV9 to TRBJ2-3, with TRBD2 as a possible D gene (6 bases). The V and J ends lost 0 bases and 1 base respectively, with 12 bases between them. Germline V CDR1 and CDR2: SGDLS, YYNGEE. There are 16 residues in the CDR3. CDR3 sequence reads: CASSVGKAGRTDTQYF. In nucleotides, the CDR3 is TGTGCCAGCAGCGTAGGGAAGGCGGGACGCACAGATACGCAGTATTTT.

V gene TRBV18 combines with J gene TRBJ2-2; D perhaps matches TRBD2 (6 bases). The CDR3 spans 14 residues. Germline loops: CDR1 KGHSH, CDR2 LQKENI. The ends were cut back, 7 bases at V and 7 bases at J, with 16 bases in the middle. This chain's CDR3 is CASCRDSANGELFF. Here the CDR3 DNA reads TGTGCCAGCTGCCGGGACTCCGCCAACGGGGAGCTGTTTTTT.

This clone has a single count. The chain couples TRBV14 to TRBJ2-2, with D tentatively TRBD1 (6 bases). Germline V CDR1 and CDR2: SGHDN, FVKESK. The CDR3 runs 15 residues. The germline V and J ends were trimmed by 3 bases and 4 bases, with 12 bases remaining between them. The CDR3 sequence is CASSHRDITTGELFF. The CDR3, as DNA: TGTGCCAGCAGCCATAGGGACATCACCACCGGGGAGCTGTTTTTT.

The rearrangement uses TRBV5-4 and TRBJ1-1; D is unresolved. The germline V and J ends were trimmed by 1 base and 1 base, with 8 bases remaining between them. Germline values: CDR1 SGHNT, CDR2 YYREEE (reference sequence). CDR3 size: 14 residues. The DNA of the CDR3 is TGTGCCAGCAGCTTGAATGGCCAGAACACTGAAGCTTTCTTT. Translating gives CASSLNGQNTEAFF.

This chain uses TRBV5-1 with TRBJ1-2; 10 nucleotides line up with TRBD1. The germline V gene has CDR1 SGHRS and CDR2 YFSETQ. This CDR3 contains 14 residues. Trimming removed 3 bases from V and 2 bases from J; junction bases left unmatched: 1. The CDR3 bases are TGCGCCAGCAGCTCGGGACAGGGGAACTATGGCTACACCTTC. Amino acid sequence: CASSSGQGNYGYTF.

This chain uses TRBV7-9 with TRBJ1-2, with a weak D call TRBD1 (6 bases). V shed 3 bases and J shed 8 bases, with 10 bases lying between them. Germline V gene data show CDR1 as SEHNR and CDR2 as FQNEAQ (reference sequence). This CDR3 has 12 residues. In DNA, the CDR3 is TGTGCCAGCAGCTTGACAGGCTCCGGCTACACCTTC. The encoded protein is CASSLTGSGYTF.

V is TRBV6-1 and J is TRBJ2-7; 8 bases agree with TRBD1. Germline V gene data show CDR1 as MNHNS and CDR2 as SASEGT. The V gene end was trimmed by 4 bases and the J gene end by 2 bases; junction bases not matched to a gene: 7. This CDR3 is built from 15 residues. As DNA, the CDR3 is TGTGCCAGCAGTGGGACAGGGTTCCCTACCTACGAGCAGTACTTC. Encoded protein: CASSGTGFPTYEQYF.

The CDR3 DNA is TGCGCCAGCAGCTTCGGGGGGCGGGACAATGAGCAGTTCTTC. Translating it yields CASSFGGRDNEQFF. V usage is TRBV5-1 and J usage is TRBJ2-1, with D maybe TRBD2 (7 bases). CDR3 length: 14 amino acids. Germline V gene data show CDR1 as SGHRS and CDR2 as YFSETQ. The V end was cut by 2 bases, the J end by 5 bases, with 11 bases between.

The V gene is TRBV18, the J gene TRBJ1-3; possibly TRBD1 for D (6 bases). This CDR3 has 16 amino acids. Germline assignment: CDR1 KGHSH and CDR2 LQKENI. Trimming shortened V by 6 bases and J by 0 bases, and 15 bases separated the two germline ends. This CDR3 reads CASSRTGTLSGNTIYF. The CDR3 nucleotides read TGTGCCAGCTCCCGAACAGGGACCCTCTCTGGAAACACCATATATTTT.

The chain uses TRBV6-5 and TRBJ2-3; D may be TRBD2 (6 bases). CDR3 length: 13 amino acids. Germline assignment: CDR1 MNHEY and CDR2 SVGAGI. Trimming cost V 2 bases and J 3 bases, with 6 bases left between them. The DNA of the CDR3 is TGTGCCAGCAGTTACGGGGGGACAGATACGCAGTATTTT. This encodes CASSYGGTDTQYF.

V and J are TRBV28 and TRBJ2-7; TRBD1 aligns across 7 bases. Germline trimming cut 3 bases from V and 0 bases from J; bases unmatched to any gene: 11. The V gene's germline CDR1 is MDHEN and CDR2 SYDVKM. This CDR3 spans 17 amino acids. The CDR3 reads CASSLEQGLLSSYEQYF. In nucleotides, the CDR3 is TGTGCCAGCAGTTTGGAACAGGGGCTCCTAAGCTCCTACGAGCAGTACTTC. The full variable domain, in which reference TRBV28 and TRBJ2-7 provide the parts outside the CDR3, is DVKVTQSSRYLVKRTGEKVFLECVQDMDHENMFWYRQDPGLGLRLIYFSYDVKMKEKGDIPEGYSVSREKKERFSLILESASTNQTSMYLCASSLEQGLLSSYEQYFGPGTRLTVT.

The CDR3 is CASSLTGQTKYEQYF. Here the CDR3 DNA reads TGTGCCAGCAGCTTAACGGGACAGACTAAATACGAGCAGTACTTC. The rearrangement uses TRBV5-4 and TRBJ2-7; 7 nucleotides line up with TRBD1. CDR1 is SGHNT and CDR2 is YYREEE in the germline V gene (reference sequence). There are 15 residues in the CDR3. The J segment lost 4 bases and the V segment lost 2 bases, leaving 9 bases of the junction unmatched.

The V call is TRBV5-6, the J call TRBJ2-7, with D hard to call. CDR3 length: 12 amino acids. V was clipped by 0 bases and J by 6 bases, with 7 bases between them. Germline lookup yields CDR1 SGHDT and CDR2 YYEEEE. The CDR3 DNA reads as TGTGCCAGCAGCTTGGTTGGGCTCGAGCAGTACTTC. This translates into CASSLVGLEQYF. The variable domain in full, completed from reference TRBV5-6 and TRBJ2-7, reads DAGVTQSPTHLIKTRGQQVTLRCSPKSGHDTVSWYQQALGQGPQFIFQYYEEEERQRGNFPDRFSGHQFPNYSSELNVNALLLGDSALYLCASSLVGLEQYFGPGTRLTVT.

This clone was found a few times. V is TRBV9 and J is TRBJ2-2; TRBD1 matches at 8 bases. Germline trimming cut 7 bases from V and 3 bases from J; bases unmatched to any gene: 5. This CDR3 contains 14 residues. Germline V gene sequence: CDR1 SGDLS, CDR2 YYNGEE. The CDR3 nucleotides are TGTGCCAGCCGGCAGGGGGCGTACACCGGGGAGCTGTTTTTT. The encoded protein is CASRQGAYTGELFF.

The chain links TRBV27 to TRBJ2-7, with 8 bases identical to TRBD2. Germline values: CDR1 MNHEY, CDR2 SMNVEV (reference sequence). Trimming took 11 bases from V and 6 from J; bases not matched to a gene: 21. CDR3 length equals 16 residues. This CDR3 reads CASAGVTPGLEGEQYF. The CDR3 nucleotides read TGTGCCTCAGCGGGAGTGACCCCGGGCCTCGAGGGCGAGCAGTACTTC.

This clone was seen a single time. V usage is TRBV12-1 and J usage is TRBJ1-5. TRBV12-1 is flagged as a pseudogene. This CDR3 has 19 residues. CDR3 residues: CASLIGGRPLLYSNQPQHF. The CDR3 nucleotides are TGTGCCAGCCTGATTGGAGGACGGCCGCTACTGTATAGCAATCAGCCCCAGCATTTT.